This T cell receptor beta chain emerged from a study of blood T cells in healthy people across ages (dated by TCRdb to 2013 to 2016). About the full investigation: In model experiments, roughly one uniquely barcoded TCR beta cDNA molecule per two T cells was captured by template switching. Using deep sequencing normalized with unique cDNA molecular identifiers, the study measured how TCR beta repertoire diversity changes with age. The donors were divided into four age groups: young (average around 16 years), middle-aged (around 41), aged (roughly 60) and long-lived (around 87). To avoid experimental bias, donors of different ages were randomly spread across the sequencing lanes. The study analyzed two additional independent replicas of 1 million unique cDNA reads from the same blood draw for two donors, one aged 18 to 30 and one aged 80 or older.

A remark on this clonotype: This receptor's antigen is unknown. No base-level quality is on record; no much larger clone is a single base apart.

The library was built by means of 5' RACE. Instrument used: Illumina HiSeq 2500. A second about 7 to 12 cycle PCR used a sample-barcoded 5' primer and a J-beta primer mix. A template-switch 5' adaptor carrying 12 random nucleotides introduced a unique molecular identifier onto each TCR beta cDNA molecule. Each sample yielded at least 3 million CDR3-containing paired-end reads. The Mint cDNA synthesis kit, primed by a TRBC-specific oligonucleotide, was used to synthesize first-strand cDNA from all RNA. After uracil-DNA glycosylase treatment, a first 18-cycle PCR used universal primers M1SS and BC2_uni_R on all cDNA. In the original analysis: Normalization of each sample was performed by random selection of 1 million high-quality reads, each carrying a distinct molecular identifier. Reads sharing molecular identifiers were discarded rather than binned into consensus sequences. MiTCR, run with a Q25 quality threshold and the strictest error-elimination algorithm, handled CDR3 identification, clonotype clustering and error correction. Lower-bound total TCR beta diversity was estimated with a nonparametric unseen species model using Euler transformation. TCRdb reworked the public reads: Q25 trimming with fastp, MiXCR clone assembly, productive beta chains retained. Records with the same CDR3 protein are collapsed into one entry carrying the most frequent genes and DNA. These V and J calls are TCRdb output, not the study's own analysis. The sample includes some 1.5 million distinct CDR3 sequences, with 25% to 30% observed a single time. Clones ranked in the top ten supply 7.7% of the sample.

Study-level results and caveats: Conclusive comparison of naive and antigen-experienced compartments was prevented by the profiling of bulk unsorted PBMCs. Compared with the aged group, the long-lived group had more naive CD4+ T cells, fewer expanded clones and increased TCR diversity, suggesting age selection. Estimates of total diversity from one million sequenced T cells were regarded as lower bounds and underestimates. Observed TCR beta diversity per million T cells fell roughly linearly with age, and a significant reduction was already apparent by age around 36. There was a strong correlation between observed TCR beta diversity and the percentage of naive T cells measured by flow cytometry. Because the CMV infection status of the donors was unknown, age-related changes in expanded clonotypes may potentially have been confounded.

Systemically healthy Caucasian individuals from Russia, about 38 in total and aged about 6 to 90 years, were included as donors. Each donor gave about 9.2 milliliters of peripheral blood, drawn into EDTA-treated Vacutainer tubes. PBMCs were isolated by Ficoll-Paque density-gradient centrifugation, with at least 7 million obtained per sample. Trizol reagent was used to extract total RNA from PBMCs, with at least 6 micrograms per sample. The percentages of naive CD45RAhigh/CD27high T cells were determined by flow cytometry on a PBMC aliquot from every donor. CDR3 length: 12 amino acids, cysteine to phenylalanine. Only CDR3 DNA is held: 36 bases, read in frame from base 1. V lost 1 base and J lost 9 bases; the stretch between them is 7 bases long. The germline V gene yields SGHRS for CDR1 and YFSETQ for CDR2.

The V gene is TRBV5-1 and the J gene is TRBJ2-2; there is no confident call for the D gene. The source is a woman aged 25 to 45 in good health. Sequenced input: blood. The sequenced DNA is TGCGCCAGCAGCTTGTCCCGCCGGGAGCTGTTTTTT. This yields the protein CASSLSRRELFF.